These 20 T cell receptor beta chains were all obtained from the same sample, sequenced in a study of T cell repertoires in cytomegalovirus infection. Antigens for these TCRs are unknown. A single record per CDR3 protein comes from TCRdb applying MiXCR to the reads. The sample has about 900,000 distinct CDR3 sequences, roughly 30% seen once; the top ten hold roughly 13%. Sample: cultured CD8+ T cells from PBMCs, taken from culture after CMV antigen stimulation. Receptor source: a human donor in good health (CMV status not recorded). Some clones in this sample may be carry-over from other donors' samples.

The chain is built from TRBV4-2 and TRBJ2-5; no definite D call. The germline gives CDR1 LGHNA, CDR2 YNFKEQ. Between the trimmed V and J ends, which lost 4 bases and 5 bases, there was a span of 20 bases. This CDR3 contains 16 residues. The CDR3 DNA reads TGTGCCAGCAGCCGCCCAACCCAGCTAGTCGGGGAGACCCAGTACTTC. Its translation: CASSRPTQLVGETQYF.

The chain combines TRBV14 with TRBJ2-1; 9 positions agree with TRBD2. The CDR3 is 15 residues long. Trimming at V came to 4 bases and at J to 5 bases, leaving 6 bases not matched to a gene. Germline V gives CDR1 SGHDN, CDR2 FVKESK. CDR3 protein: CASSLLGTSNNEQFF. The CDR3 coding sequence is TGTGCCAGCAGCCTTTTAGGGACTAGCAACAATGAGCAGTTCTTC. Full variable domain (outside the CDR3, taken from reference TRBV14 and TRBJ2-1): EAGVTQFPSHSVIEKGQTVTLRCDPISGHDNLYWYRRVMGKEIKFLLHFVKESKQDESGMPNNRFLAERTGGTYSTLKVQPAELEDSGVYFCASSLLGTSNNEQFFGPGTRLTVL.

This clonotype was seen a handful of times. J is TRBJ1-4 and V is TRBV20-1, with a tentative D call TRBD1 (5 bases). Between the trimmed V and J ends, which lost 2 bases and 0 bases, there was a span of 10 bases. Per germline, CDR1 DFQATT and CDR2 SNEGSKA (reference sequence). The CDR3 has 15 amino acids. CDR3 DNA: TGCAGTGCTAGACACCGACAGTCAACTAATGAAAAACTGTTTTTT. Residues: CSARHRQSTNEKLFF.

The chain carries TRBV10-3 and TRBJ1-2; 7 nucleotides match TRBD1. Germline-derived CDR1 and CDR2 are ENHRY and SYGVKD. The ends lost 4 bases at V and 0 bases at J; junction bases unmatched: 11. The length of the CDR3 is 17 residues. CDR3 bases: TGTGCCATCAGTGTGAACACGGACAGGTGGTCTAACTATGGCTACACCTTC. It translates to CAISVNTDRWSNYGYTF.

In regard to this clonotype: A much larger clone differs by one base, so this may be a read error. This chain joins TRBV6-6 and TRBJ2-1; 10 bases are a match to TRBD1. CDR1 is MNHNY, CDR2 SVGAGI, per germline (reference sequence). This CDR3 has 15 residues. The J segment lost 8 bases and the V segment lost 6 bases, leaving 10 bases of the junction unmatched. The CDR3 is CASSLGQGQFDEQFF. The CDR3 region has the DNA TGTGCCAGCAGCCTGGGACAGGGGCAGTTCGATGAGCAGTTCTTC.

The CDR3, as DNA: TGTGCCAGCAGCTTCCGGGACAGTTCCCTATACGAGCAGTACGTC. It translates to CASSFRDSSLYEQYV. This chain uses TRBV7-2 with TRBJ2-7; 7 positions agree with TRBD1. The V gene's germline CDR1 is SGHTA and CDR2 FQGNSA. This CDR3 spans 15 amino acids. With 3 bases clipped from V and 4 bases from J, the junction kept 9 bases outside the gene matches.

V is TRBV11-2 and J is TRBJ2-3; either TRBD1 or TRBD2 may supply D (6 bases each). CDR1 and CDR2 (germline): SGHAT, FQNNGV. Trimming left V 1 base short and J 2 bases short, with 13 bases between. This CDR3 region has 16 residues. In DNA form, the CDR3 reads TGTGCCAGCAGCTTAGTCAGGCCGGGGGCCACAGATACGCAGTATTTT. Protein sequence: CASSLVRPGATDTQYF.

There are a few counts of this clonotype. The rearrangement uses TRBV27 and TRBJ2-3; 8 nucleotides align to TRBD1. Germline trimming cut 5 bases from V and 2 bases from J; bases unmatched to any gene: 6. The length of the CDR3 is 15 residues. In germline, CDR1 is MNHEY, CDR2 SMNVEV (reference sequence). The CDR3 DNA is TGTGCCAGCAGTACCCGGGACAGGTACACAGATACGCAGTATTTT. Translated, it gives CASSTRDRYTDTQYF.

The chain has TRBV20-1 and TRBJ2-7; D ambiguous. This CDR3 comprises 13 residues. CDR1 and CDR2 from the germline V gene are DFQATT and SNEGSKA (reference sequence). The CDR3 spells CSARYSLNYEEYV. In nucleotides, the CDR3 is TGCAGTGCTAGATATTCCCTTAACTACGAGGAGTACGTC.

V usage is TRBV19 and J usage is TRBJ1-2; D call uncertain. The germline V gene has CDR1 LNHDA and CDR2 SQIVND (reference sequence). Trimming left V 0 bases short and J 2 bases short, with 10 bases between. The CDR3 is made up of 15 amino acids. The CDR3: CASSIDLRGNYGYTF. DNA for the CDR3: TGTGCCAGTAGTATAGATCTGCGGGGAAACTATGGCTACACCTTC.

With regard to this clonotype: A much larger clone differs by one base, so this may be a read error. This chain links TRBV7-2 with TRBJ2-1; D remains ambiguous. Between the trimmed V and J ends, which lost 1 base and 7 bases, there was a span of 11 bases. The CDR3 is 14 residues long. Germline loops: CDR1 SGHTA, CDR2 FQGNSA. The DNA of the CDR3 is TGTGCCAGCAGCTTAGGTGCAATAGGGAATGAGCAGTTCTTC. Its translation is CASSLGAIGNEQFF.

This chain connects TRBV4-1 to TRBJ1-1; D call uncertain. V lost 2 bases and J lost 0, with 10 bases in between. CDR1 and CDR2 from the germline V gene are MGHRA and YSYEKL. The CDR3 consists of 15 residues. The CDR3 spells CASSQHLQLNTEAFF. CDR3 in DNA: TGCGCCAGCAGCCAACATCTACAGTTGAACACTGAAGCTTTCTTT.

In this sample, this clonotype turned up many times. The gene calls are TRBV7-8 and TRBJ2-1, with 11 bases that match TRBD2. The CDR3 loop spans 15 amino acids. V gave up 5 bases and J gave up 5 bases; unmatched junction bases: 5. CDR1 and CDR2 (germline): SGHVS, FQNEAQ. CDR3 nucleotide sequence: TGTGCCAGCAGCCCGACTAGCGGGGTCAACAATGAGCAGTTCTTC. Translation: CASSPTSGVNNEQFF.

This clonotype was observed a few times. V is TRBV25-1 and J is TRBJ1-2; D unresolved. The germline V gene has CDR1 MGHDK and CDR2 SYGVNS. This CDR3 is 15 amino acids long. Trimming took off 10 bases at V and 4 bases at J, with 22 bases between the two ends. CDR3 amino acids: CATMGSSLPFYGYTF. CDR3 coding DNA: TGTGCCACCATGGGCAGCTCATTACCCTTCTATGGCTACACCTTC.

This clonotype showed up just a few times. The rearrangement links TRBV20-1 to TRBJ1-2, with TRBD1 matching 9 bases. Germline V gives CDR1 DFQATT, CDR2 SNEGSKA (reference sequence). There are 17 residues in the CDR3. V lost 1 base and J lost 3; bases outside the gene matches: 12. CDR3 amino acids: CSARGPGQGGDDYGYTF. The CDR3 region has the DNA TGCAGTGCTAGAGGCCCGGGACAGGGCGGTGACGACTATGGCTACACCTTC.

This chain uses TRBV11-2 with TRBJ1-5; D perhaps matches TRBD1 (5 bases). The CDR3 sequence is 15 residues long. CDR1 and CDR2 (germline): SGHAT, FQNNGV. V lost 0 bases, J lost 6 bases, and 12 bases lay in between. CDR3 bases: TGTGCCAGCAGCTTAGAGGGGCGAACGGGTCAGCCCCAGCATTTT. It specifies CASSLEGRTGQPQHF.

This chain links TRBV19 with TRBJ1-3; weak D call: TRBD1 (5 bases). Germline V lookup: CDR1 LNHDA, CDR2 SQIVND (reference sequence). The CDR3 is made up of 15 amino acids. Trimming pared 3 bases from V and 0 bases from J, leaving 9 bases between. CDR3 DNA: TGTGCCAGTAGTATTGGACACCACTCTGGAAACACCATATATTTT. This codes for CASSIGHHSGNTIYF.

This clonotype appeared a few times. The genes are TRBV7-9 and TRBJ2-2, with 12 positions matching TRBD2. The CDR3 spans 15 residues. Trimming at V came to 5 bases and at J to 3 bases, leaving 1 base not matched to a gene. Per the germline V gene, CDR1 is SEHNR and CDR2 is FQNEAQ (reference sequence). CDR3 coding DNA: TGTGCCAGCAGCCCTAGCGGGGGGGACACCGGGGAGCTGTTTTTT. Residues: CASSPSGGDTGELFF.

V and J are TRBV6-2 or TRBV6-3 and TRBJ2-2; no clear D gene. The V gene's germline CDR1 is MNHEY and CDR2 SVGEGT. V was pared by 5 bases and J by 3 bases, with 13 bases between. The CDR3 extends over 15 amino acids. The CDR3 spells CASSLTSGHTGELFF. CDR3 nucleotide sequence: TGTGCCAGCAGTCTTACGAGTGGGCACACCGGGGAGCTGTTTTTT.

The chain couples TRBV15 to TRBJ2-2, with a weak D call TRBD1 (5 bases). This CDR3 spans 15 amino acids. From germline, CDR1 is LNHNV and CDR2 YYDKDF (reference sequence). V was pared by 8 bases and J by 0 bases, with 13 bases between. CDR3 in DNA: TGTGCCACCGGGTCCAGGGATTCGAACACCGGGGAGCTGTTTTTT. It codes for CATGSRDSNTGELFF.